This record covers a single T cell receptor (beta chain). The data were taken from a study of blood T cell repertoires in COVID-19. The repertoire was sequenced with immunoSEQ multiplex PCR; TCRdb's copy has only in-frame clones and lacks some. Among 250,000 to 300,000 clones, approximately 91% were seen once, and the ten largest hold about 1%. Trimming shortened V by 1 base and J by 10 bases, and 12 bases separated the two germline ends. Germline loops: CDR1 SGHRS, CDR2 YFSETQ. This CDR3 spans 13 amino acids. The chain couples TRBV5-1 to TRBJ2-1; D is unresolved. Sample: PBMCs or T cells enriched from blood (not recorded which). The sequence derives from a woman aged 30 to 39 who had recovered from COVID-19. The DNA for the CDR3 is TGCGCCAGCAGCTTGCACACCGCCCCGGAGCAGTTCTTC. Translating gives CASSLHTAPEQFF.